This entry features one TCR beta chain sequence. Its antigen is undetermined. V lost 2 bases to trimming and J lost 1 base, with 12 bases between them. This CDR3 contains 15 residues. Germline V gives CDR1 SGHDT, CDR2 YYEEEE. This sample is drawn from a study of shared clonotypes between healthy human individuals. Study-level results: It was observed that 5% to 6.5% of naive CD4 clonotypes were shared across a handful of donors.

Selected positively for CCR7 and CD45RO-negative, naive CD8 cells excluded terminally differentiated effector memory CD45RA+ cells. Generated by immunoSEQ multiplex PCR, the TCRdb table keeps only in-frame clones and is missing some. Of about 820,000 clones listed, over 90% were seen once; the top ten hold 24%. The sample was naive CD8+ T cells sorted from blood. The J gene is TRBJ2-5, the V gene TRBV5-6, with D possibly TRBD1 on 6 matching bases. The TCR comes from a man aged 30 to 39 in good health. The CDR3 loop reads CASSFLKDSQETQYF. CDR3 nucleotide sequence: TGTGCCAGCAGCTTCCTAAAGGACAGCCAAGAGACCCAGTACTTC.